The source of this T cell receptor beta chain is a study of shared clonotypes between healthy human individuals. Turning to the study itself: The donor pool was made up of a couple of women and a few men aged 18 to 49. There were three CD4 naive, three CD4 memory, two CD8 naive and one CD8 memory plates per donor.

The data were produced by immunoSEQ multiplex PCR, yet TCRdb's version contains in-frame clones alone and is incomplete. The sample has millions of clones, approximately 93% seen once. Each sample came from a Caucasian adult donor living in Nashville, Tennessee. Germline lookup yields CDR1 MNHEY and CDR2 SMNVEV (reference sequence). V was cut by 4 bases and J by 5 bases, with 17 bases left in between. The CDR3 totals 15 residues. The sequencing sample was made of naive CD4+ T cells from PBMCs. Subset noted: CD45RA+ positively selected. This chain connects TRBV27 to TRBJ2-5, with D unclear. The sequence came from a man aged 18-30 years in good health. Some clones in this sample may be carry-over from other donors' samples. CDR3 protein: CASSSPSLGRETQYF. The CDR3 coding sequence is TGTGCCAGCAGTTCCCCGTCTTTAGGGCGGGAGACCCAGTACTTC.